This T cell receptor (beta chain) comes out of a study of blood T cell repertoires in COVID-19. The CDR3 sequence is 16 residues long. Germline assignment: CDR1 KGHDR and CDR2 SFDVKD. After removal of 2 bases from V and 5 bases from J, the junction contained 5 bases not matched to a gene. Sequencing used immunoSEQ multiplex PCR; TCRdb keeps in-frame clones, though not all of them. The sample lists about 100,000 clones; 91% were seen once. Specimen: peripheral blood. The chain has TRBV24-1 and TRBJ2-2; the match to TRBD1 covers 9 bases. This receptor was taken from a man aged 50 to 59 with acute or convalescent COVID-19. CDR3 sequence reads: CATSDYGTGSTGELFF. DNA for the CDR3: TGTGCCACCAGTGATTACGGGACAGGGTCTACCGGGGAGCTGTTTTTT.